This T cell receptor (beta chain) was captured in a study of T-cell reconstitution after alpha-beta-depleted transplantation in children. This clonotype was observed at least ten times. The authors prepared the TCRbeta library with unique molecular identifiers. TCRdb re-derived calls from the PCR reads in MiXCR, one entry per CDR3 protein. The sample records about 830,000 distinct CDR3 sequences, 15% to 20% being singletons. The sample consisted of PBMCs, mostly from graft donor cells, taken 360 days after TCRalphabeta/CD19-depleted stem cell transplant. The receptor comes from a male patient under 18 who had a stem cell transplant for acute lymphoblastic leukemia, so the T cells may come from the graft donor.

The CDR3 loop reads CASSLAPPGGLGSNNEQFF. The CDR3 nucleotides are TGCGCCAGCAGCTTGGCCCCGCCAGGTGGACTTGGTTCGAACAATGAGCAGTTCTTC. The chain has TRBV5-1 and TRBJ2-1; perhaps TRBD2 as D (5 bases). Germline lookup yields CDR1 SGHRS and CDR2 YFSETQ. V lost 0 bases to trimming and J lost 5 bases, with 24 bases between them. The CDR3 is 19 residues long. Using reference TRBV5-1 and TRBJ2-1 for the parts outside the CDR3, the full variable domain is KAGVTQTPRYLIKTRGQQVTLSCSPISGHRSVSWYQQTPGQGLQFLFEYFSETQRNKGNFPGRFSGRQFSNSRSEMNVSTLELGDSALYLCASSLAPPGGLGSNNEQFFGPGTRLTVL.